This passage covers 22 T cell receptor beta chains from one sample sequenced in a study of T cell responses to AZD1222 COVID-19 vaccine. Profiling relied on immunoSEQ multiplex PCR, and the TCRdb table lists in-frame clones only, not all of them. Of some 150,000 clones listed, about 90% are singletons. The material sequenced was peripheral blood, taken on day 0 of AZD1222 vaccination. These receptor sequences come from an adult in good health.

The chain couples TRBV10-3 to TRBJ1-3, with D unclear. Trimming took 3 bases from V and 0 from J, leaving 9 bases between them. The CDR3 totals 15 residues. Germline loops: CDR1 ENHRY, CDR2 SYGVKD. CDR3 nucleotides: TGTGCCATCAGTGACTGGAACTTCTCTGGAAACACCATATATTTT. It specifies CAISDWNFSGNTIYF.

CDR3 sequence (DNA): TGTGCCAGCAGCTTAGAGGGGGGGCGCGGAGATACGCAGTATTTT. This translates into CASSLEGGRGDTQYF. V gene TRBV7-8 combines with J gene TRBJ2-3; weak D call: TRBD2 (7 bases). Germline CDR1 reads SGHVS; CDR2 reads FQNEAQ. The length of the CDR3 is 15 residues. The V gene lost 1 base and the J gene lost 5 bases, with 13 bases spanning the gap.

The chain recombines TRBV11-2 with TRBJ1-2; 12 bases map to TRBD1. The CDR3 has 16 residues. The V gene's germline CDR1 is SGHAT and CDR2 FQNNGV. J lost 7 bases, V lost 4 bases, and 10 bases had no gene match. The CDR3 nucleotides read TGTGCCAGCAGCTCGCCCGGGACAGGGGGCGTGGGTGGCTACACCTTC. It codes for CASSSPGTGGVGGYTF.

The V and J genes are TRBV4-3 and TRBJ2-3; D possibly matches TRBD1 or TRBD2 (6 bases each). CDR3 length: 20 amino acids. Trimming stripped 0 bases from V and 2 bases from J, with 24 bases between. From germline, CDR1 is LGHNA and CDR2 YSLEER. CDR3 sequence: CASSQDARGNTWGATDTQYF. CDR3 in DNA: TGCGCCAGCAGCCAAGATGCAAGAGGGAACACCTGGGGGGCCACAGATACGCAGTATTTT.

This chain connects TRBV7-2 to TRBJ2-7; 9 bases are a match to TRBD1. V trimming: 4 bases; J trimming: 5 bases; junction bases outside the gene matches: 3. This CDR3 is 13 amino acids long. Germline lookup yields CDR1 SGHTA and CDR2 FQGNSA. The CDR3 here is CASSSDRGHEQYF. DNA of the CDR3: TGTGCCAGCAGCTCGGACAGGGGCCACGAGCAGTACTTC.

J is TRBJ1-2 and V is TRBV18; D is undetermined. CDR1 and CDR2 (germline): KGHSH, LQKENI. The CDR3 extends over 13 amino acids. Trimming removed 0 bases at V and 8 bases at J, with 10 bases between. Here the CDR3 reads CASSPPDLEGYTF. CDR3 coding DNA: TGTGCCAGCTCACCACCGGATCTCGAGGGCTACACCTTC.

This clone was detected once. The CDR3 coding sequence is TGTGCCAGCAGTTTAGCAGTATTTGGGGAGGACACTGAAGCTTTCTTT. This sequence encodes CASSLAVFGEDTEAFF. The chain uses TRBV28 and TRBJ1-1; no reliable D call. V lost 2 bases and J lost 3, with 16 bases in between. The CDR3 is 16 residues long. Germline CDR1 and CDR2: MDHEN and SYDVKM. Together with reference TRBV28 and TRBJ1-1, the CDR3 gives the full variable domain: DVKVTQSSRYLVKRTGEKVFLECVQDMDHENMFWYRQDPGLGLRLIYFSYDVKMKEKGDIPEGYSVSREKKERFSLILESASTNQTSMYLCASSLAVFGEDTEAFFGQGTRLTVV.

This chain links TRBV15 with TRBJ2-2; D ambiguous. Germline loops: CDR1 LNHNV, CDR2 YYDKDF (reference sequence). This CDR3 has 13 amino acids. Trimming left V 0 bases short and J 6 bases short, with 5 bases between. Written as DNA, the CDR3 is TGTGCCACCAGCAGAGATCCCGCCGGGGAGCTGTTTTTT. Its translation: CATSRDPAGELFF.

This rearrangement joins TRBV28 to TRBJ1-1; D ambiguous. The length of the CDR3 is 14 residues. The V and J ends lost 6 bases and 0 bases respectively, with 11 bases between them. Germline values: CDR1 MDHEN, CDR2 SYDVKM. The CDR3 DNA sequence: TGTGCCAGCAGGACGGGCTACATGAACACTGAAGCTTTCTTT. Its protein is CASRTGYMNTEAFF.

CDR3 DNA sequence: TGTGCCAGCAGCCCCGTGCCCGGGGGGGGAAATCAGCCCCAGCATTTT. Residues: CASSPVPGGGNQPQHF. The V call is TRBV7-2, the J call TRBJ1-5; D is perhaps TRBD1 (5 bases). V lost 5 bases and J 4 bases, leaving 18 bases between the germline ends. CDR3 length: 16 amino acids. Germline-derived CDR1 and CDR2 are SGHTA and FQGNSA.

The V call is TRBV7-8, the J call TRBJ2-1; the D gene could be TRBD1 or TRBD2 (5 bases each). Germline assignment: CDR1 SGHVS and CDR2 FQNEAQ. The CDR3 is 15 residues long. The germline V and J ends were trimmed by 1 base and 5 bases, with 12 bases remaining between them. CDR3 sequence (DNA): TGTGCCAGCAGCTTAGTGGGGGTAAGCGACAATGAGCAGTTCTTC. This encodes CASSLVGVSDNEQFF.

The chain employs TRBV6-5 and TRBJ1-2, with TRBD1 identical over 8 bases. The V gene end was trimmed by 5 bases and the J gene end by 0 bases; junction bases not matched to a gene: 5. Germline CDR1 and CDR2: MNHEY and SVGAGI. The length of the CDR3 is 15 residues. The CDR3 DNA sequence: TGTGCCAGCAGTCAGACAGGGGCAGCTAACTATGGCTACACCTTC. Its translation is CASSQTGAANYGYTF.

The chain couples TRBV7-6 to TRBJ2-2, with TRBD2 matching over 10 bases. Germline loops: CDR1 SGHVS, CDR2 FNYEAQ. V was pared by 5 bases and J by 0 bases, with 6 bases of the junction left unmatched. The CDR3 covers 17 residues. Here the CDR3 reads CASSRLAGNANTGELFF. In DNA form, the CDR3 reads TGTGCCAGCAGCAGACTAGCGGGTAACGCGAACACCGGGGAGCTGTTTTTT. Together with reference TRBV7-6 and TRBJ2-2, the CDR3 gives the full variable domain: GAGVSQSPRYKVTKRGQDVALRCDPISGHVSLYWYRQALGQGPEFLTYFNYEAQQDKSGLPNDRFSAERPEGSISTLTIQRTEQRDSAMYRCASSRLAGNANTGELFFGEGSRLTVL.

CDR3 sequence: CASSLLASGSSYNEQFF. CDR3 sequence (DNA): TGTGCCAGCAGCTTATTGGCTAGCGGGAGCTCCTACAATGAGCAGTTCTTC. This chain connects TRBV7-8 to TRBJ2-1; 10 bases map to TRBD2. The CDR3 consists of 17 residues. V lost 2 bases to trimming and J lost 0 bases; unmatched junction nucleotides: 4. Germline lookup yields CDR1 SGHVS and CDR2 FQNEAQ.

V usage is TRBV12-5 and J usage is TRBJ2-7, with TRBD1 identical over 7 bases. The germline V gene encodes CDR1 LGHNT and CDR2 FRNRAP. The CDR3 covers 13 residues. The V and J ends lost 6 bases and 3 bases, in that order; junction bases with no gene match: 5. The CDR3: CASGAGTVYEQYF. The CDR3 nucleotides read TGTGCTAGTGGGGCTGGGACAGTCTACGAGCAGTACTTC. Based on the CDR3 plus reference TRBV12-5 and TRBJ2-7, the full variable domain is DARVTQTPRHKVTEMGQEVTMRCQPILGHNTVFWYRQTMMQGLELLAYFRNRAPLDDSGMPKDRFSAEMPDATLATLKIQPSEPRDSAVYFCASGAGTVYEQYFGPGTRLTVT.

The chain joins TRBV6-5 to TRBJ1-2; D is perhaps TRBD1 (6 bases). Trimming took 6 bases from V and 3 from J, leaving 11 bases between them. This CDR3 has 13 residues. Germline loops: CDR1 MNHEY, CDR2 SVGAGI. The CDR3 sequence: CASSWGPHYGYTF. The CDR3 nucleotides are TGTGCCAGCAGCTGGGGGCCCCACTATGGCTACACCTTC.

The V call is TRBV10-3, the J call TRBJ2-1, with D tentatively TRBD1 (5 bases). The CDR3 has 13 amino acids. Germline V gene sequence: CDR1 ENHRY, CDR2 SYGVKD. V shed 0 bases and J shed 12 bases, with 12 bases lying between them. CDR3 amino acids: CAISESQGSGQFF. The CDR3 nucleotides are TGTGCCATCAGTGAGTCTCAGGGAAGTGGGCAGTTCTTC.

The chain is built from TRBV28 and TRBJ1-5; D call uncertain. The V end lost 3 bases, the J end lost 6 bases, and 9 bases lay between the germline ends. Per germline, CDR1 MDHEN and CDR2 SYDVKM. This CDR3 contains 13 residues. The CDR3 protein is CASSFSVRQPQHF. CDR3 DNA: TGTGCCAGCAGTTTTTCCGTTCGTCAGCCCCAGCATTTT.

The rearrangement links TRBV4-3 to TRBJ1-6; weak D call: TRBD1 (5 bases). The germline gives CDR1 LGHNA, CDR2 YSLEER. Between the trimmed V and J ends, which lost 1 base and 8 bases, there was a span of 9 bases. This CDR3 has 14 amino acids. CDR3 residues: CASSQVGGDSPLHF. The CDR3 DNA is TGCGCCAGCAGCCAAGTAGGAGGGGATTCACCCCTCCACTTT.

The chain is built from TRBV7-8 and TRBJ1-3; D may be TRBD1 (5 bases). Trimming shortened V by 5 bases and J by 0 bases, and 17 bases separated the two germline ends. From germline, CDR1 is SGHVS and CDR2 FQNEAQ. CDR3 length: 17 amino acids. CDR3 in DNA: TGTGCCAGCAGCCGAGAAGAGGGGAGCTACTCTGGAAACACCATATATTTT. It codes for CASSREEGSYSGNTIYF.

J is TRBJ2-2 and V is TRBV19; D gene unclear. The CDR3 extends over 14 amino acids. V lost 5 bases and J lost 0, with 7 bases in between. Germline V gene data show CDR1 as LNHDA and CDR2 as SQIVND (reference sequence). The chain's CDR3 is CASSDGPNTGELFF. The CDR3 nucleotides are TGTGCCAGTAGTGACGGACCGAACACCGGGGAGCTGTTTTTT.

This clone was observed once. In DNA, the CDR3 is TGTGCCAGTAAATCCAGGGGGCGTCGCACCGGGGAGCTGTTTTTT. It codes for CASKSRGRRTGELFF. The genes are TRBV19 and TRBJ2-2; 8 bases are shared with TRBD1. Germline CDR1 is LNHDA and CDR2 is SQIVND (reference sequence). The CDR3 runs to 15 residues. The V and J ends lost 7 bases and 4 bases, in that order; junction bases with no gene match: 8. The whole variable domain, remainder taken from reference TRBV19 and TRBJ2-2, is DGGITQSPKYLFRKEGQNVTLSCEQNLNHDAMYWYRQDPGQGLRLIYYSQIVNDFQKGDIAEGYSVSREKKESFPLTVTSAQKNPTAFYLCASKSRGRRTGELFFGEGSRLTVL.